This T cell receptor beta chain emerged from a study of shared clonotypes between healthy human individuals. Findings and limits, study-wide: Naive CD4 clonotypes were shared across several donors at around 5%.

Method: immunoSEQ multiplex PCR; TCRdb's copy keeps in-frame clones and lacks some. There are roughly 2 million clones in the sample; approximately 96% occur only once, and roughly 0.13% lies in the top ten. Germline V gene sequence: CDR1 KGHSH, CDR2 LQKENI. CDR3 length: 16 residues. With V trimmed by 4 bases and J by 7 bases, 12 bases remained unmatched. On this clone itself: Its antigen is currently unknown.

What was sequenced was naive CD4+ T cells sorted from blood. Subset denoted: CD45RA+ positively selected. The chain has TRBV18 and TRBJ2-1; 8 bases map to TRBD2. The receptor comes from a man aged 18 to 29 in good health. CDR3: CASSLPGLGRKNEQFF. In nucleotides, the CDR3 is TGTGCCAGCTCACTTCCGGGACTAGGGAGGAAAAATGAGCAGTTCTTC.